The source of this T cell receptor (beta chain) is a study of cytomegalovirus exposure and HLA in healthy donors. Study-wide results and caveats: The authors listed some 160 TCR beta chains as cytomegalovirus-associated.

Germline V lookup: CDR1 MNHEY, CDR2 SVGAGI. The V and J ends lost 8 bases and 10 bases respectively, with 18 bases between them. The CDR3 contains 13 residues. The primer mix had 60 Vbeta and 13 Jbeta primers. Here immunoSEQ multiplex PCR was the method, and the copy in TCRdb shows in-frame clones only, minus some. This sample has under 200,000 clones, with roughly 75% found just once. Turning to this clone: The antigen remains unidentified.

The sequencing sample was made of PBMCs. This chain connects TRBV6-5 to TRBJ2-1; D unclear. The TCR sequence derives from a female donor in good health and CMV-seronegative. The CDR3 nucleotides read TGTGCCAGCGGGTGGGCTCCTACGTACGAGCAGTTCTTC. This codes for CASGWAPTYEQFF.